The text below deals with one T cell receptor (beta chain). These data come from a study of blood T cell repertoires in COVID-19. Background on the study: PBMCs, B-cell-depleted T cells, or T cells provided the cDNA or gDNA that made up the material.

Sequencing was performed with immunoSEQ multiplex PCR; in TCRdb, only in-frame clones are kept and a portion is missing. The data show 180,000 or so clones, 85% to 90% seen once. V gave up 0 bases and J gave up 5 bases; unmatched junction bases: 3. This CDR3 comprises 14 residues. Germline CDR1 and CDR2: MNHEY and SVGAGI. V is TRBV6-5 and J is TRBJ1-1, with 7 bases lining up with TRBD1. This sequence originates from a woman aged 55-69 years with acute or convalescent COVID-19. Sequencing was carried out using peripheral blood. CDR3 nucleotides: TGTGCCAGCAGTTACTCGGCAGGGGGAACTGAAGCTTTCTTT. Amino acids: CASSYSAGGTEAFF.